This T cell receptor (beta chain) stems from a study of neurological immune-mediated disorders. At least ten counts were recorded for this clonotype. Time point denoted: technical triplicate 1. MiXCR, run by TCRdb on the 5' RACE reads, gives a single entry per CDR3 protein. The sample lists tens of thousands of distinct CDR3 sequences, roughly 13% occurring once. Germline V CDR1 and CDR2: SQVTM, ANQGSEA. This CDR3 spans 12 amino acids. V lost 5 bases, J lost 9 bases, and 14 bases lay in between. What was sequenced was CD4+ T cells from blood. The J gene is TRBJ1-5, the V gene TRBV29-1; TRBD1 is a possible D gene (5 bases). The TCR comes from a female donor with HTLV-1-associated myelopathy (HAM/TSP). The CDR3 sequence is CSVTTADGPQHF. The CDR3 nucleotides read TGCAGCGTTACGACAGCGGACGGGCCCCAGCATTTT.